The sequence of this TCR beta chain was determined in a study of cytomegalovirus exposure and HLA in healthy donors. General study points: One variant, a missense change in DCLRE1C, was linked in a later analysis to TCR beta V- and J-gene trimming.

With regard to this clone: The antigen is not known.

From germline, CDR1 is SGHDN and CDR2 FVKESK. The junction had 7 bases not matched to a gene; V was cut back by 5 bases and J by 4 bases. The CDR3 has 15 amino acids. Primers: 60 Vbeta forward and 13 Jbeta reverse. Original processing methods: Among the unique TCR beta chains that a later analysis counted, 70 million to 85 million in all, 10 million to 13 million were shared. Generated by immunoSEQ multiplex PCR, the TCRdb table keeps only in-frame clones and is missing some. D and trimming come from the DNA, and the V and J calls and clone size come from that table. This sample has approximately 110,000 clones, with 80% found just once.

The specimen was PBMCs. The sequence was collected from a man aged 45 to 65 in good health and CMV-seronegative. The chain has TRBV14 and TRBJ1-4; 7 bases match TRBD1. Written as DNA, the CDR3 is TGTGCCAGCAGCGCACAGGGGACTGATAATGAAAAACTGTTTTTT. This gives the protein CASSAQGTDNEKLFF.